This T cell receptor (beta chain) was recovered during a study of cytotoxic CD8 clonotypes in ibrutinib-treated CLL (dated by TCRdb to the early 2020s). Background for the entire study: The cohort was composed of under 12 relapsed/refractory and roughly 16 treatment-naive patients; IGHV unmutated status was identified in some 17 patients. Longitudinal samples were available for about 30% of the 86 trial participants. Partial responses were observed in approximately 24 patients and complete responses in 2; after a median follow-up of roughly 62 months, remission was maintained in approximately 14 patients and progression was observed in approximately twelve. Cryopreserved peripheral blood mononuclear cells were obtained before treatment, at response, and at either sustained remission or disease progression. Response samples were taken after a median of 12 months on treatment, ranging from about 6 to 40 months. Samples averaged around 280,000 productive templates and around 91,000 productive rearrangements. Every sample from remission and from progressive disease was obtained while the patients were still on ibrutinib.

The time point label here, explained by the study, means: approximately 11 months on ibrutinib. For TCR beta library preparation, roughly 2 micrograms of genomic DNA were extracted from the cryopreserved PBMCs. Longitudinal blood samples from CLL patients on ibrutinib monotherapy were analyzed using high-throughput TCR beta sequencing. The patients took part in an open-label, single-center phase 2 trial of ibrutinib monotherapy. On a MiSeq, deep resolution sequencing aimed for a depth between 1 in 1 million and 1 in 200,000 T cells, with each clonotype covered 10x on average. The immunoSEQ hsTCRB Kit was used to generate the TCR beta libraries. The study's processing was this. The data were analyzed with ImmunoSEQ Analyzer and ImmunoSEQ Data Assistant, and V, D and J gene assignments followed IMGT definitions. Clonality, with values ranging from 0 to 1, was calculated as one minus the normalized Shannon entropy of productive rearrangement frequencies. Public clonotype analysis was restricted to overrepresented clonotypes comprising at least 0.05% of each patient's repertoire. Roughly 13 age-matched healthy donor repertoires from immuneACCESS served as clonality controls. TCRdb retrieved this table from immuneACCESS and kept in-frame rearrangements only. Not all clones are present; in checked studies, unresolved V genes account for under half, and no reason is known for the remainder. The V and J calls and clone size come from that table; D and trimming were worked out from the DNA. The table for this sample lists around 150,000 clones; roughly 80% of them were counted only once. The ten largest clonotypes hold around 2% of the sample.

Comment on this clone: The antigen this receptor binds is unknown. The record has no base qualities; no much larger clone is one base away.

General study outcomes and caveats: Lymph node repertoires were not examined, and the timing of sampling was not matched between patients in sustained remission and those whose disease progressed. Clonality increased at ibrutinib response, stayed stable in sustained remission, and fell back toward baseline at progression. At baseline, clonality was higher than in age-matched healthy donors and showed a strong correlation with circulating CD8+ T-cell counts. Public clonotypes were rare and either shrank or stayed stable during treatment, and the rise in clonality at ibrutinib response reflected expansion of private clonotypes.

From the cysteine through the phenylalanine, the CDR3 covers 11 amino acids. Just the 33-base CDR3 DNA is kept, in frame starting at base 1. The germline ends are 5 bases apart after V is trimmed by 3 bases and J by 3 bases. From a lookup of the germline V gene (reference sequence), CDR1 and CDR2 are GTSNPN and SVGIG. This specimen consisted of PBMCs, obtained after 12 months of ibrutinib treatment. The sequence was obtained from a human donor with chronic lymphocytic leukemia. The chain links TRBV30 with TRBJ1-1, with no reliable assignment of the D segment. The bases are TGTGCCTGGAGGACCGACACTGAAGCTTTCTTT. Translated, this gives CAWRTDTEAFF.